The following is a TCR beta chain sequence with its context. Its antigen is still unknown. The junction shows a germline mismatch at one end, possibly a read error. RNA was isolated from bulk, unsorted tissue, and RNA quality was assessed with a NanoDrop ND-1000 and an Agilent 2100. Newly diagnosed lung cancer patients without prior chemotherapy who had been admitted for thoracic surgery in China between August and November 2014 were enrolled as donors. The study excluded patients who had received radiotherapy or chemotherapy before or who had another cancer at the same time. Surgical tissue pieces of roughly 1-2.2 cm3 were preserved in RNAlater solution and stored at -80 °C until use. The protocol used for the library was multiplex PCR. The data were produced on an Illumina HiSeq 2500. TCRbeta libraries were built by three rounds of nested PCR using primers (Table S4), following protocols modified from ARM-PCR. Before sequencing, PCR products in the 200-500 bp range were cut out of the gel and cleaned up using the QIAquick gel extraction kit. From the authors' description of their analysis: Reads were cleaned with Trimmomatic, merged with FLASH into complete CDR3 sequences, and assigned to V(D)J germline segments with MiTCR. Clonal diversity was computed as the inverse Simpson's index with VDJtools. In-frame sequences lacking a premature stop codon were counted as productive reads. TCRdb redid the processing of the public reads, applying fastp at Q25 and MiXCR, and retained in-frame beta chains. One record per CDR3 amino acid sequence lists the most common genes and DNA. The V and J calls reflect TCRdb's pipeline rather than the authors' work. The sample has more than 95,000 distinct CDR3 sequences on record, approximately 71% of them singletons. Around 13% of the sample is held by the ten biggest clonotypes.

The sample comes from a study of tumor and adjacent non-tumor tissue in lung cancer (dated by TCRdb to the late 2010s). About the study as a whole: Of the cohort, over 9 patients had adenocarcinoma, 2 had squamous cell carcinoma and 1 had small cell lung cancer. Sequencing produced more than 100,000,000 productive TCRbeta reads in total, an average of approximately 4.5 million reads per sample. The roughly 15 patients were aged roughly 30 to 85 years, included 10 men and 5 women, and had TNM stage I to III disease. The study compared bulk TCRbeta repertoires from lung tumor tissue and matched distant non-tumor lung tissue of some 16 lung cancer patients. Over 25 paired specimens, one tumor and one normal lung sample per patient, were profiled by TCRbeta CDR3 sequencing. Findings and caveats that apply to the study as a whole: Younger patients had significantly higher TCR diversity, and higher tumor TCR diversity was associated with shorter overall and disease-free survival. Tumor tissue showed significantly greater TCR diversity (inverse Simpson) than normal lung tissue (approximately 400 vs 170, P = 0.0075, Mann-Whitney U test). Neither the sequencing platform nor unique molecular identifiers are named or mentioned anywhere in the methods. Peripheral blood was not sequenced, so blood TCRbeta repertoires in these lung cancer patients were not examined. The top 100 clones made up a significantly larger cumulative share of the repertoire in normal lung than in tumor tissue. Only around 15 patients were included in the cohort, and the need for larger samples and more detailed clinical data was noted by the authors.

From its cysteine to its phenylalanine, the CDR3 spans 14 amino acids. The read is trimmed to its CDR3 DNA, 42 bases read in frame from base 1. The germline V gene provides CDR1 SGHRS and CDR2 YFSETQ. The TCR sequence derives from a man aged 25 to 40 with non-small cell lung cancer. Input material: lung tumor tissue. The chain couples TRBV5-1 to TRBJ2-7, with the D gene call left open. The CDR3 region: CASSLEVLTYEQYF. The nucleotide sequence is TGCGCCAGCAGCTTGGAAGTTCTCACCTACGAGCAATACTTC.